This T cell receptor beta chain was recorded in a study of T cells after yellow fever vaccination. One entry per CDR3 protein, called by TCRdb with MiXCR from the 5' RACE reads. The sample lists more than 300,000 distinct CDR3 sequences, around a tenth seen once, with under 4% in the top ten. The CDR3 totals 12 residues. Germline V gene lookup returns CDR1 MDHEN and CDR2 SYDVKM. The V end was cut by 2 bases, the J end by 10 bases, with 11 bases between. V gene TRBV28 combines with J gene TRBJ1-2, with D uncertain. The sample consisted of CD4+ T cells sorted from PBMCs, taken 45 days after the yellow fever booster vaccination. The clonotype comes from a man between 18 and 35 years old who received the YFV17D yellow fever vaccine. The CDR3 sequence is CASSLGLYDYTF. CDR3 DNA: TGTGCCAGCAGTTTAGGCCTATACGACTACACCTTC.